A single TCR beta chain is shown here with its context. Germline-derived CDR1 and CDR2 are SGHTA and FQGNSA. Losses at the gene ends were 4 bases for V and 6 bases for J; bases not matched to a gene: 8. There are 15 residues in the CDR3. This sample was included in a study of PD-1 blockade in mismatch repair-deficient tumors. Study-wide background: Enrolled 2013-2016, patients had progressing, pretreated mismatch repair-deficient cancers of 12 types.

Some clones are missing from TCRdb's copy, which holds only in-frame ones; the method was immunoSEQ multiplex PCR. Found here are more than 95,000 clones, around 83% of them singletons; the top ten hold 13%. TCRs were sequenced from three patients responding to pembrolizumab. The TCR was taken from an adult with mismatch repair-deficient cancer. This specimen consisted of peripheral blood, obtained 44 weeks after starting pembrolizumab. The V call is TRBV7-2, the J call TRBJ2-3; 9 nucleotides align to TRBD2. The CDR3 spells CASSSRGLATDTQYF. In DNA form, the CDR3 reads TGTGCCAGCAGCTCAAGGGGACTAGCCACCGATACGCAGTATTTT.